The clone carrying this TCR beta chain was counted a few times. The CDR3 spans 13 residues. Germline CDR1 PRHDT, CDR2 FYEKMQ (reference sequence). Trimming cost V 0 bases and J 4 bases, with 7 bases left between them. Regarding treatment: randomized to nivolumab then ipilimumab (arm A) or the reverse (arm B). No patient had prior DNA-damaging chemotherapy. PBMC sorting kept live CD3+CD8+ cells without CD19 or CD56. Method: immunoSEQ multiplex PCR; TCRdb's copy keeps in-frame clones and lacks some. The sample carries fewer than 15,000 clones, around 75% recorded once. This specimen belongs to a study of sequential checkpoint blockade in melanoma. Study overall: Randomization was 1:1 between first-line nivolumab→ipilimumab and ipilimumab→nivolumab. Both treatment sequences were followed by maintenance nivolumab.

Material: CD8+ T cells sorted from blood (inferred from file names), obtained from a patient given nivolumab and ipilimumab in sequence. This rearrangement joins TRBV13 to TRBJ2-7; D is unresolved. This TCR came from a human donor with melanoma. The CDR3 here is CASSLGRQYEQYF. In nucleotides, the CDR3 is TGTGCCAGCAGCTTAGGCCGTCAGTACGAGCAGTACTTC.